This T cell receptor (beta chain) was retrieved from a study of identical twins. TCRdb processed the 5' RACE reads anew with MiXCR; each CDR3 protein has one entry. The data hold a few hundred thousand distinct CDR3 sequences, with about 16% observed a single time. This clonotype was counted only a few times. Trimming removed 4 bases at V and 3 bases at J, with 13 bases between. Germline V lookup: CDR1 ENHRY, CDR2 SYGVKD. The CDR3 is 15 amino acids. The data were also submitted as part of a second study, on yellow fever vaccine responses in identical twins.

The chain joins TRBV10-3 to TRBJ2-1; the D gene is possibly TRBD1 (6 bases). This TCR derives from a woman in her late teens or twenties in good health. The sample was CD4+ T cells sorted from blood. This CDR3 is CAISGLEGDYNEQFF. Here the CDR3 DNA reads TGTGCCATCAGTGGGCTAGAGGGGGACTACAATGAGCAGTTCTTC.